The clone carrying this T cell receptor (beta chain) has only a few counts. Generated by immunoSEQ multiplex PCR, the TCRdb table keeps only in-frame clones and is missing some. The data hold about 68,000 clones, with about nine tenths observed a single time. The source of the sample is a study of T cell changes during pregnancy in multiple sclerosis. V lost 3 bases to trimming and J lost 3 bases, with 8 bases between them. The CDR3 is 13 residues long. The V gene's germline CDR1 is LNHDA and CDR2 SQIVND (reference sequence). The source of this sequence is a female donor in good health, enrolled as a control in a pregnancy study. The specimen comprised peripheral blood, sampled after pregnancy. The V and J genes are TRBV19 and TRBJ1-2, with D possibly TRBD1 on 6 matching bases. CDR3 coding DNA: TGTGCCAGTAGTATGGACAGCTACTATGGCTACACCTTC. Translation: CASSMDSYYGYTF.